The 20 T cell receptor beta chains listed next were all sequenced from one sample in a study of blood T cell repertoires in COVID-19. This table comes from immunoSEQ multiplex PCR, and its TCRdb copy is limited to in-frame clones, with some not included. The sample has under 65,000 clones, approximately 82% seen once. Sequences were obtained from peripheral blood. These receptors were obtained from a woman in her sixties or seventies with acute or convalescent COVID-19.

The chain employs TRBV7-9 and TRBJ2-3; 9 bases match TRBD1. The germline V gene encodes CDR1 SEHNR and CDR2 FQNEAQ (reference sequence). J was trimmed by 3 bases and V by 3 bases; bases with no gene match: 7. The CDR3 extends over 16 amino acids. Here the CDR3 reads CASSFTTGGRTDTQYF. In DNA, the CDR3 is TGTGCCAGCAGCTTTACAACAGGGGGCCGGACAGATACGCAGTATTTT. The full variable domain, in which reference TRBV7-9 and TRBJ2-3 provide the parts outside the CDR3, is DTGVSQNPRHKITKRGQNVTFRCDPISEHNRLYWYRQTLGQGPEFLTYFQNEAQLEKSRLLSDRFSAERPKGSFSTLEIQRTEQGDSAMYLCASSFTTGGRTDTQYFGPGTRLTVL.

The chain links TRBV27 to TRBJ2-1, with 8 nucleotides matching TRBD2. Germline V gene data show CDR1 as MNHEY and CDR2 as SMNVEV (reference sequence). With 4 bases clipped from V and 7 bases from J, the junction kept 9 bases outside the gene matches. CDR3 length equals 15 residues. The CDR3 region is CASSSPAGGENEQFF. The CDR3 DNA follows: TGTGCCAGCAGTTCCCCCGCGGGGGGAGAGAATGAGCAGTTCTTC.

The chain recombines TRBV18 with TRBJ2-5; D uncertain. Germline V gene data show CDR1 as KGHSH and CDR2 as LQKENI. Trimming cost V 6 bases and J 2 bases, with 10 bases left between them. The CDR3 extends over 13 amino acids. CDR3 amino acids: CASSTLPQETQYF. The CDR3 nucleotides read TGTGCCAGCTCCACTCTCCCACAAGAGACCCAGTACTTC.

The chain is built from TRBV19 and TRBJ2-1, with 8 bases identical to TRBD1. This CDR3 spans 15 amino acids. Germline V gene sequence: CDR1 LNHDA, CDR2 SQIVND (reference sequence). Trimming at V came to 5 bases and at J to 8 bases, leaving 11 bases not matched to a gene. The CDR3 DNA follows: TGTGCCAGTAGTGCTGACAGGGGAGGTTATGATGAGCAGTTCTTC. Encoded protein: CASSADRGGYDEQFF. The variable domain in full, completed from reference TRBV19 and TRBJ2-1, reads DGGITQSPKYLFRKEGQNVTLSCEQNLNHDAMYWYRQDPGQGLRLIYYSQIVNDFQKGDIAEGYSVSREKKESFPLTVTSAQKNPTAFYLCASSADRGGYDEQFFGPGTRLTVL.

As DNA, the CDR3 is TGTGCCAGCAGTTTAGGACTGTCCTATGGCTACACCTTC. Amino acids: CASSLGLSYGYTF. The J gene is TRBJ1-2, the V gene TRBV12-3 or TRBV12-4, with D unresolved. Trimming shortened V by 1 base and J by 4 bases, and 7 bases separated the two germline ends. The CDR3 length is 13 residues.

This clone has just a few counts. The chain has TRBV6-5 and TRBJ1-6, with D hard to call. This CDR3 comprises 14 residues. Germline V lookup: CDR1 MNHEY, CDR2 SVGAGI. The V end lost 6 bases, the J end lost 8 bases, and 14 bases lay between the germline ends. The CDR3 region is CASRRGIKDSPLHF. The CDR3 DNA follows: TGTGCCAGCAGGAGAGGGATTAAGGATTCACCCCTCCACTTT.

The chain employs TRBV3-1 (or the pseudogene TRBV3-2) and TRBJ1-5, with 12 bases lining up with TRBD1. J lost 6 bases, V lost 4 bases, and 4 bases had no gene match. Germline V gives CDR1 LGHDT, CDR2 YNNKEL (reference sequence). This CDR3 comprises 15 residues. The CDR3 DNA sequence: TGTGCCAGCAGCCTGGGACAGGGGGCCGGTCAGCCCCAGCATTTT. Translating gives CASSLGQGAGQPQHF.

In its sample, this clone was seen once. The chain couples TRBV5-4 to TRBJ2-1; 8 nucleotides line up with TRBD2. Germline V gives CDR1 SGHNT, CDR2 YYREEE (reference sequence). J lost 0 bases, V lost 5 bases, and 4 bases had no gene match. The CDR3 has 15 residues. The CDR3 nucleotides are TGTGCCAGCAGTTACCTAGCGGGCTCCTACAATGAGCAGTTCTTC. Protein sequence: CASSYLAGSYNEQFF.

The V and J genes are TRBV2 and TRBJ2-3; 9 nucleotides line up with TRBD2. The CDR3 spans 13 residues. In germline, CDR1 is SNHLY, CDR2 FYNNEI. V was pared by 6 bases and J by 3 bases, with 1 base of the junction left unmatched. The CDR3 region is CASSSGGTDTQYF. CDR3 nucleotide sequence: TGTGCCAGCAGCAGCGGGGGGACAGATACGCAGTATTTT.

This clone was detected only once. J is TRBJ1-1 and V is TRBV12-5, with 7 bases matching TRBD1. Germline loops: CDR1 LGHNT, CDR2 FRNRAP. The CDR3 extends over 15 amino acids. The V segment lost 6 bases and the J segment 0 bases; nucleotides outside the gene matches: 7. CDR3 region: CASGPGQPMNTEAFF. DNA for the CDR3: TGTGCTAGTGGACCGGGACAGCCCATGAACACTGAAGCTTTCTTT. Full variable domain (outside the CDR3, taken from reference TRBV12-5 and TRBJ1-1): DARVTQTPRHKVTEMGQEVTMRCQPILGHNTVFWYRQTMMQGLELLAYFRNRAPLDDSGMPKDRFSAEMPDATLATLKIQPSEPRDSAVYFCASGPGQPMNTEAFFGQGTRLTVV.

Here the CDR3 DNA reads TGTGCCAGCAGTGAAGGGACAGGGGGCTACACCTTC. It encodes CASSEGTGGYTF. The V gene is TRBV2, the J gene TRBJ1-2; TRBD1 aligns across 8 bases. The J segment lost 8 bases and the V segment lost 1 base, leaving 0 bases of the junction unmatched. CDR1 SNHLY and CDR2 FYNNEI come from the germline V gene. CDR3 length equals 12 residues.

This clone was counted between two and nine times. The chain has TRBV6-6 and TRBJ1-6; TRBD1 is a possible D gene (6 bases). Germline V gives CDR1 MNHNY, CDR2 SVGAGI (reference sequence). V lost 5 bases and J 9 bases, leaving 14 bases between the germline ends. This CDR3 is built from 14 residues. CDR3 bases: TGTGCCAGCAGTCAGGGGTTGAGAGTTTCACCCCTCCACTTT. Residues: CASSQGLRVSPLHF.

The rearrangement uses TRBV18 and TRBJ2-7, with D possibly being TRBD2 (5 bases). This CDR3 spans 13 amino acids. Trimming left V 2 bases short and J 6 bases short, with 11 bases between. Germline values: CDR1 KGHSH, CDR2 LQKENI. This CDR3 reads CASSPIRGPEQYF. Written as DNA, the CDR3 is TGTGCCAGCTCACCAATTAGAGGGCCCGAGCAGTACTTC. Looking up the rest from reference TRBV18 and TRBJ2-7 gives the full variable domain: NAGVMQNPRHLVRRRGQEARLRCSPMKGHSHVYWYRQLPEEGLKFMVYLQKENIIDESGMPKERFSAEFPKEGPSILRIQQVVRGDSAAYFCASSPIRGPEQYFGPGTRLTVT.

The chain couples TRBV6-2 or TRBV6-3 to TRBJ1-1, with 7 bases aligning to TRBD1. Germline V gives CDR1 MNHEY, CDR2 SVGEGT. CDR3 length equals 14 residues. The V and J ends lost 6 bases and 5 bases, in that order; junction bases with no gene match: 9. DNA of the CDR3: TGTGCCAGCAGCAGGAGGGGGCCTTGGACTGAAGCTTTCTTT. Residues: CASSRRGPWTEAFF.

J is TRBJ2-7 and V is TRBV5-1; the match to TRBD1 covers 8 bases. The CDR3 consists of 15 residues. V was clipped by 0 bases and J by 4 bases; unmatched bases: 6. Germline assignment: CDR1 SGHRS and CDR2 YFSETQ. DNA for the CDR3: TGCGCCAGCAGCTTGGGGGGGACAGGACAATACGAGCAGTACTTC. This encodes CASSLGGTGQYEQYF.

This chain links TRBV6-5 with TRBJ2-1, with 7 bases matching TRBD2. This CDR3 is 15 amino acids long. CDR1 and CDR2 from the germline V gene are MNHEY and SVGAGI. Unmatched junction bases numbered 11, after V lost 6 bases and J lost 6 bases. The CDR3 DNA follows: TGTGCCAGCAGGCCCCCCGGGGGGTGGATCAATGAGCAGTTCTTC. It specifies CASRPPGGWINEQFF.

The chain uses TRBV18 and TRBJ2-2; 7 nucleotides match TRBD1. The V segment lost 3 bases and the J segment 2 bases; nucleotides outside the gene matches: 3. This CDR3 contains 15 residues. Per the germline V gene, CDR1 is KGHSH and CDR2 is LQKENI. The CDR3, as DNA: TGTGCCAGCTCACCTGGGACAGACAACACCGGGGAGCTGTTTTTT. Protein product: CASSPGTDNTGELFF.

CDR3 in DNA: TGTGCCAGCAGCCCCTACAGGAGTAATTCACCCCTCCACTTT. Protein product: CASSPYRSNSPLHF. This chain connects TRBV3-1 (or the pseudogene TRBV3-2) to TRBJ1-6, with a weak D call TRBD1 (5 bases). V gave up 4 bases and J gave up 6 bases, with 10 bases separating them. Germline CDR1 is LGHDT and CDR2 is YNNKEL (reference sequence). The CDR3 sequence is 14 residues long.

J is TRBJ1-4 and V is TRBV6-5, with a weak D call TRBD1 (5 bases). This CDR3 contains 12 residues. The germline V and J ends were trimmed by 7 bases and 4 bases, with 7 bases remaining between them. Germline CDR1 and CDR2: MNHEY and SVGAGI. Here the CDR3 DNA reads TGTGCCAGCAATCAGGGTAATGAAAAACTGTTTTTT. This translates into CASNQGNEKLFF.

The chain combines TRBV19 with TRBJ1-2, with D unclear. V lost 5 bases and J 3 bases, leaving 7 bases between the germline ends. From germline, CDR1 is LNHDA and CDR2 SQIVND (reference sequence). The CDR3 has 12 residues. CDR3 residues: CASSREDYGYTF. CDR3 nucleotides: TGTGCCAGTAGTCGGGAAGACTATGGCTACACCTTC.